The 26 T cell receptor beta chains listed next were all sequenced from one sample in a study of post-analysis software for immune sequencing data. General study results and limits: Five or six TRBV segments, including TRBV5-6, TRBV5-1 and TRBV20-1, were more frequent in patients than controls.

The TCR beta cDNA libraries contained unique molecular identifiers. Using its own MiXCR run on the PCR reads, TCRdb lists one record per CDR3 protein. The sample has hundreds of thousands of distinct CDR3 sequences, just over 35% seen once. These receptors' targets are unknown. The sample comprised blood. These receptors came from a girl aged 10 to 17 with multiple sclerosis.

The count of this clonotype is one. The chain recombines TRBV5-1 with TRBJ2-1; 9 bases fit TRBD2. This CDR3 comprises 20 residues. CDR1 SGHRS and CDR2 YFSETQ come from the germline V gene. The J segment lost 5 bases and the V segment lost 0 bases, leaving 18 bases of the junction unmatched. The DNA for the CDR3 is TGCGCCAGCAGCTTGGGAGGTAGCGGGGGACCCCCCTCAAGGAACAATGAGCAGTTCTTC. This codes for CASSLGGSGGPPSRNNEQFF.

There are many counts of this clonotype. The chain joins TRBV6-1 to TRBJ1-4; no clear D gene. CDR3 length: 15 amino acids. V was pared by 1 base and J by 7 bases, with 13 bases between. In germline, CDR1 is MNHNS, CDR2 SASEGT. The CDR3, as DNA: TGTGCCAGCAGTGAAGTAGGGAGAGGGAGTGAAAAACTGTTTTTT. This translates into CASSEVGRGSEKLFF.

This clonotype occurred many times. The chain's CDR3 is CASRPQRSYNSPLHF. CDR3 nucleotides: TGTGCCAGCAGGCCACAGAGATCCTATAATTCACCCCTCCACTTT. The rearrangement joins TRBV28 to TRBJ1-6, with D uncertain. CDR1 and CDR2 (germline): MDHEN, SYDVKM. V was clipped by 6 bases and J by 1 base, with 10 bases between them. This CDR3 comprises 15 residues.

The V and J genes are TRBV7-9 and TRBJ2-7; TRBD1 matches 11 bases. Unmatched junction bases numbered 4, after V lost 4 bases and J lost 5 bases. The CDR3 has 14 amino acids. In germline, CDR1 is SEHNR, CDR2 FQNEAQ (reference sequence). The CDR3 coding sequence is TGTGCCAGCAGCTCCCGGGACAGGGGGAACGAGCAGTACTTC. This translates into CASSSRDRGNEQYF.

V and J are TRBV5-1 and TRBJ1-5; the match to TRBD1 covers 7 bases. Losses at the gene ends were 4 bases for V and 5 bases for J; bases not matched to a gene: 9. Germline V lookup: CDR1 SGHRS, CDR2 YFSETQ. The CDR3 length is 15 residues. CDR3 DNA: TGCGCCAGCAGCAAGGGGACAGCGCGGGATCAGCCCCAGCATTTT. It specifies CASSKGTARDQPQHF.

This clonotype was seen ten or more times. The V gene is TRBV4-1, the J gene TRBJ2-3; D is possibly TRBD1 or TRBD2 (6 bases each). Deletions cut 4 bases from V and 7 bases from J, with 27 bases between. CDR3 size: 18 residues. The germline V gene encodes CDR1 MGHRA and CDR2 YSYEKL. CDR3 residues: CASSLIPWGALQRNTQYF. The CDR3, as DNA: TGCGCCAGCAGCCTGATTCCCTGGGGGGCCCTACAGCGAAATACGCAGTATTTT.

The chain uses TRBV5-1 and TRBJ2-2; D is unresolved. Per germline, CDR1 SGHRS and CDR2 YFSETQ. Trimming removed 0 bases from V and 0 bases from J, with 12 bases in between. This CDR3 contains 17 residues. CDR3 region: CASSLAAAGTNTGELFF. DNA of the CDR3: TGCGCCAGCAGCTTGGCCGCCGCTGGTACGAACACCGGGGAGCTGTTTTTT.

This clonotype was seen repeatedly, ten times or more. The chain uses TRBV5-6 and TRBJ1-1; no reliable D call. The CDR3 has 15 amino acids. CDR1 SGHDT and CDR2 YYEEEE come from the germline V gene. The germline V and J ends were trimmed by 3 bases and 3 bases, with 15 bases remaining between them. In DNA form, the CDR3 reads TGTGCCAGCAGCTCAGTCCCCCCGGGAGACACTGAAGCTTTCTTT. Its protein is CASSSVPPGDTEAFF.

Worth noting for this clonotype: Being one base from a much bigger clone, this may be a read error. This chain uses TRBV20-1 with TRBJ2-1; D possibly matches TRBD1 or TRBD2 (5 bases each). V lost 6 bases and J lost 4, with 19 bases in between. The CDR3 spans 15 residues. Per the germline V gene, CDR1 is DFQATT and CDR2 is SNEGSKA (reference sequence). CDR3 region: CSAKDGTKPYNEQFF. The CDR3 DNA reads as TGCAGTGCCAAGGATGGGACCAAGCCTTACAATGAGCAGTTCTTC.

Many counts were recorded for this clonotype. The chain has TRBV10-3 and TRBJ2-7; TRBD2 aligns across 7 bases. CDR1 is ENHRY and CDR2 is SYGVKD in the germline V gene. Trimming cost V 6 bases and J 0 bases; bases outside gene matches: 5. This CDR3 has 14 residues. As DNA, the CDR3 is TGTGCCATCAGCGTGGGGGGGACCTCCTACGAGCAGTACTTC. Encoded protein: CAISVGGTSYEQYF.

This clonotype was seen ten or more times. V and J are TRBV12-5 and TRBJ2-3; maybe TRBD2 (5 bases). The CDR3 is 17 residues long. Germline V gives CDR1 LGHNT, CDR2 FRNRAP. The V gene lost 1 base and the J gene lost 4 bases, with 18 bases spanning the gap. The CDR3 protein is CASGLAGSQRRPDTQYF. The CDR3 DNA sequence: TGTGCTAGTGGTTTGGCCGGATCTCAACGGAGGCCAGATACGCAGTATTTT.

About this clonotype: One end of the junction does not line up with germline, which may come from a read error. V usage is TRBV6-5 and J usage is TRBJ2-1; 10 nucleotides agree with TRBD2. Germline V lookup: CDR1 MNHEY, CDR2 SVGAGI. This CDR3 is built from 15 residues. CDR3 nucleotides: TGTGCCAGCAGGAGGACTAGCGGACTGACGAATGGGCAGTTCTTC. Its protein is CASRRTSGLTNGQFF.

This clonotype was seen at least ten times. The chain is built from TRBV15 and TRBJ2-3; the match to TRBD2 covers 7 bases. Germline V gene lookup returns CDR1 LNHNV and CDR2 YYDKDF (reference sequence). The trim removed 1 base at V and 2 bases at J, leaving 3 bases unmatched. The CDR3 length is 15 residues. The CDR3 here is CATSRVGGYTDTQYF. The CDR3 nucleotides read TGTGCCACCAGCAGAGTCGGGGGGTACACAGATACGCAGTATTTT.

V gene TRBV5-6 combines with J gene TRBJ1-1; maybe TRBD1 (5 bases). The V gene lost 0 bases and the J gene lost 4 bases, with 16 bases spanning the gap. Germline V gene sequence: CDR1 SGHDT, CDR2 YYEEEE. The CDR3 extends over 16 amino acids. CDR3 nucleotides: TGTGCCAGCAGCTTGGCCAAGTGGGGCGAGGGCACTGAAGCTTTCTTT. Translating gives CASSLAKWGEGTEAFF.

This clonotype appeared many times. This rearrangement joins TRBV29-1 to TRBJ1-1, with D tentatively TRBD1 (6 bases). The CDR3 is 13 amino acids. CDR1 is SQVTM and CDR2 is ANQGSEA in the germline V gene. Trimming pared 3 bases from V and 6 bases from J, leaving 14 bases between. The CDR3 DNA sequence: TGCAGCGTTGATCGGGGACAAGGGCCTGAAGCTTTCTTT. Protein: CSVDRGQGPEAFF.

The chain has TRBV20-1 and TRBJ1-5; 8 bases are a match to TRBD1. The CDR3 extends over 15 amino acids. Germline V CDR1 and CDR2: DFQATT, SNEGSKA (reference sequence). The V gene end was trimmed by 3 bases and the J gene end by 3 bases; junction bases not matched to a gene: 7. The CDR3 DNA reads TGCAGTGCTAGCTTCGGGACAGGCCTCAATCAGCCCCAGCATTTT. As protein: CSASFGTGLNQPQHF.

The chain combines TRBV29-1 with TRBJ1-2, with TRBD1 as a possible D gene (5 bases). CDR3 size: 14 residues. Trimming shortened V by 6 bases and J by 1 base, and 15 bases separated the two germline ends. CDR1 is SQVTM and CDR2 is ANQGSEA in the germline V gene. CDR3 protein: CSVSTGIFNYGYTF. CDR3 DNA sequence: TGCAGCGTGAGCACAGGAATTTTTAACTATGGCTACACCTTC.

This clonotype was counted a few times. This chain connects TRBV7-9 to TRBJ1-1, with D unresolved. Germline CDR1 is SEHNR and CDR2 is FQNEAQ (reference sequence). Trimming took 0 bases from V and 7 from J, leaving 12 bases between them. CDR3 length: 14 residues. The CDR3 nucleotides are TGTGCCAGCAGCTTAGCGCTGAGGGAGTATGAAGCTTTCTTT. This translates into CASSLALREYEAFF.

About this clonotype itself: This clone may be a read error of a much larger clone one base away. The chain uses TRBV20-1 and TRBJ1-2; 8 bases agree with TRBD1. Germline V gives CDR1 DFQATT, CDR2 SNEGSKA (reference sequence). V lost 2 bases, J lost 6 bases, and 17 bases stayed unmatched. The CDR3 extends over 17 amino acids. DNA of the CDR3: TGCAGTGCTAGATCCGACAGGGGAGATTCTTTCGGCCATGGCTACACCTTC. The encoded protein is CSARSDRGDSFGHGYTF.

This clonotype occurred many times. The chain employs TRBV10-3 and TRBJ1-1; D remains unclear. The CDR3 length is 12 residues. Per germline, CDR1 ENHRY and CDR2 SYGVKD. The V end lost 0 bases, the J end lost 4 bases, and 3 bases lay between the germline ends. CDR3 coding DNA: TGTGCCATCAGTGAGTCAGGCACTGAAGCTTTCTTT. This codes for CAISESGTEAFF.

This chain joins TRBV5-1 and TRBJ1-1; tentatively, D is TRBD1 (6 bases). The V gene's germline CDR1 is SGHRS and CDR2 YFSETQ. Trimming shortened V by 0 bases and J by 3 bases, and 12 bases separated the two germline ends. The CDR3 loop spans 15 amino acids. In nucleotides, the CDR3 is TGCGCCAGCAGCTTGGATCCAGGGGCCTACACTGAAGCTTTCTTT. It specifies CASSLDPGAYTEAFF.

In its sample, this clonotype was seen many times. This sequence joins TRBV11-2 and TRBJ2-4; D not certain. Germline CDR1 SGHAT, CDR2 FQNNGV. The CDR3 spans 14 residues. The V gene lost 5 bases and the J gene lost 1 base, with 9 bases spanning the gap. This chain's CDR3 is CASSHVGAKNIQYF. For the CDR3, the DNA is TGTGCCAGCAGCCATGTAGGGGCCAAAAACATTCAGTACTTC.

This clonotype showed up many times. J is TRBJ1-1 and V is TRBV14, with TRBD1 matching 10 bases. V shed 9 bases and J 3 bases; nucleotides not matched to a gene: 16. The CDR3 is 17 amino acids. CDR1 and CDR2 from the germline V gene are SGHDN and FVKESK. This CDR3 is CARDRSPGQGRYTEAFF. As DNA, the CDR3 is TGTGCCAGGGATCGGTCACCGGGACAGGGGCGTTACACTGAAGCTTTCTTT. The full variable domain, its missing parts supplied by reference TRBV14 and TRBJ1-1, is EAGVTQFPSHSVIEKGQTVTLRCDPISGHDNLYWYRRVMGKEIKFLLHFVKESKQDESGMPNNRFLAERTGGTYSTLKVQPAELEDSGVYFCARDRSPGQGRYTEAFFGQGTRLTVV.

This clonotype was recorded at least ten times. CDR3 amino acids: CASSQENPIPAGYTF. Here the CDR3 DNA reads TGCGCCAGCAGCCAAGAAAATCCGATCCCCGCCGGCTACACCTTC. The chain combines TRBV4-1 with TRBJ1-2; D gene ambiguous. This CDR3 has 15 residues. The germline V gene encodes CDR1 MGHRA and CDR2 YSYEKL. V was clipped by 0 bases and J by 8 bases, with 16 bases between them.

Note on this clonotype: A read error may explain this, as a much larger clone is one base away. The genes are TRBV7-8 and TRBJ2-7; a weak D match, TRBD1 (5 bases). The J call may be mistaken, given a closer DNA end match to TRBJ2-5. Germline values: CDR1 SGHVS, CDR2 FQNEAQ. CDR3 size: 15 residues. The CDR3 region is CASSSAGIGQETQYF. CDR3 nucleotide sequence: TGTGCCAGCAGCTCGGCAGGGATCGGCCAAGAGACCCAGTACTTC.

This clonotype was observed a handful of times. V and J are TRBV21-1 and TRBJ2-7; whether TRBD2, the table's D call, matches the DNA was not checked. TRBV21-1 is annotated as a pseudogene. The CDR3 totals 15 residues. The CDR3 loop is CASSTLDSGSYEQYF. In nucleotides, the CDR3 is TGTGCCAGCAGCACTTTGGATAGCGGCAGCTACGAGCAGTACTTC.